Listed below are T cell receptor beta chains from one sample, sequenced in a study of blood T cell repertoires in COVID-19. Generated by immunoSEQ multiplex PCR, the TCRdb table keeps only in-frame clones and is missing some. The table lists tens of thousands of clones, roughly four fifths of them singletons. Sequenced: peripheral blood. Receptor source: a human donor in a cohort sampled during active COVID-19. The CDR3 runs from the conserved cysteine through the conserved F or W. A D gene is named only where the DNA matches it firmly. The size entry is marked missing in some rows and otherwise reads once, few, many or a size class.

v_call: TRBV10-3
d_call: -
j_call: TRBJ2-7
clone_size: -
cdr3_nt: TGTGCCATCAGTGAGATTGGCCGTCAGCAGTACTTC
cdr3_aa: CAISEIGRQQYF

v_call: TRBV5-1
d_call: TRBD1
j_call: TRBJ2-1
clone_size: -
cdr3_nt: TGCGCCAGCAGCGGAGGACAGGGTAGTGAGCAGTTCTTC
cdr3_aa: CASSGGQGSEQFF

v_call: TRBV5-6
d_call: TRBD1
j_call: TRBJ1-2
clone_size: few
cdr3_nt: TGTGCCAGCAGCTCATTTCAGGGGGCAGGGATTAACTATGGCTACACCTTC
cdr3_aa: CASSSFQGAGINYGYTF

v_call: TRBV27
d_call: -
j_call: TRBJ1-2
clone_size: many
cdr3_nt: TGTGCCAGCAGTACCACCTATACAGGGTCCGGCTATGGCTACACCTTC
cdr3_aa: CASSTTYTGSGYGYTF

v_call: TRBV12-3/TRBV12-4
d_call: -
j_call: TRBJ1-2
clone_size: -
cdr3_nt: TGTGCCAGCAGCATGACAGTTAGTGGCTACACCTTC
cdr3_aa: CASSMTVSGYTF

v_call: TRBV27
d_call: -
j_call: TRBJ1-6
clone_size: -
cdr3_nt: TGTGCCAGCAGGGACGGTGGCAGCCATTCCGGGGGGTATAATTCACCCCTCCACTTT
cdr3_aa: CASRDGGSHSGGYNSPLHF

v_call: TRBV6-5
d_call: -
j_call: TRBJ2-5
clone_size: -
cdr3_nt: TGTGCCAGCAGACAAAAACCGTACCAAGAGACCCAGTACTTC
cdr3_aa: CASRQKPYQETQYF

v_call: TRBV4-2
d_call: TRBD2
j_call: TRBJ2-2
clone_size: -
cdr3_nt: TGTGCCAGCAGTCTCGGGACTAGCGGGGGGGCTGGCGGGGAGCTGTTTTTT
cdr3_aa: CASSLGTSGGAGGELFF

v_call: TRBV19
d_call: TRBD2
j_call: TRBJ2-3
clone_size: -
cdr3_nt: TGTGCCAGTAGTACCCAAGCGGGGGGGAACACAGATACGCAGTATTTT
cdr3_aa: CASSTQAGGNTDTQYF

v_call: TRBV6-5
d_call: -
j_call: TRBJ1-6
clone_size: -
cdr3_nt: TGTGTCCGACTGCGGGGAAGGTCGACACCCCTCCACTTT
cdr3_aa: CVRLRGRSTPLHF

v_call: TRBV5-1
d_call: TRBD1
j_call: TRBJ1-2
clone_size: -
cdr3_nt: TGCGCCAGCAGCCCGGGACAGGGTACAGTCTATGGCTACACCTTC
cdr3_aa: CASSPGQGTVYGYTF

v_call: TRBV4-1
d_call: -
j_call: TRBJ2-3
clone_size: -
cdr3_nt: TGCGCCAGCCAAACTCGGGGTCCATGGAGCACAGATACGCAGTATTTT
cdr3_aa: CASQTRGPWSTDTQYF

v_call: TRBV9
d_call: -
j_call: TRBJ2-5
clone_size: -
cdr3_nt: TGTGCCAGCAGCTCAGACCTGGGGGCTGAGACCCAGTACTTC
cdr3_aa: CASSSDLGAETQYF

v_call: TRBV28
d_call: TRBD1
j_call: TRBJ1-2
clone_size: -
cdr3_nt: TGTGCCAGCAGGACAGGGGGCCTCTATGGCTACACCTTC
cdr3_aa: CASRTGGLYGYTF

v_call: TRBV5-1
d_call: -
j_call: TRBJ1-5
clone_size: -
cdr3_nt: TGCGCCAGCATCCTAGATAGCAATCAGCCCCAGCATTTT
cdr3_aa: CASILDSNQPQHF

v_call: TRBV5-4
d_call: -
j_call: TRBJ2-1
clone_size: -
cdr3_nt: TGTGCCAGCAGCTTGTCCGGTTCGCCCTCAGGGTACAATGAGCAGTTCTTC
cdr3_aa: CASSLSGSPSGYNEQFF

v_call: TRBV28
d_call: -
j_call: TRBJ1-3
clone_size: few
cdr3_nt: TGTGCCAGCAGTTTCCCGGCAGGGGAGAGAAACACCATATATTTT
cdr3_aa: CASSFPAGERNTIYF

v_call: TRBV9
d_call: -
j_call: TRBJ1-2
clone_size: -
cdr3_nt: TGTGCCAGCAGCGTAGGGCAGGGGAATGGCTACACCTTC
cdr3_aa: CASSVGQGNGYTF